This TCR beta chain was recorded in a study of CD8+ T cells in alopecia areata. Across the whole study: The tofacitinib course ran for 6 to 18 months and was followed by 6 months off drug. Study observations and caveats: Among the top 100, expanded CD8+ clones, as well as scalp clonality, were significantly decreased by tofacitinib. Alopecia totalis/universalis scalp especially showed more expanded CD8+ clones than normal scalp.

About this clone: Its antigen is not identified.

Treatment defined: oral pan-JAK inhibitor, 5-10 mg twice daily. After isolation, RNA underwent reverse transcription to generate cDNA as the sequencing template. TCRdb's copy holds only in-frame clones and misses some; the assay was immunoSEQ multiplex PCR. Here the sample spans more than 140,000 clones, more than 85% being singletons. This receptor was taken from a human donor with alopecia areata. This sample comprised CD8+ T cells sorted from blood, obtained at week 4, from a patient treated with tofacitinib.

CDR3: CAWSVLGGEQFF. The CDR3 nucleotides read TGTGCCTGGAGTGTACTCGGCGGTGAGCAGTTCTTC. This chain joins TRBV30 and TRBJ2-1; no clear D. The CDR3 totals 12 residues. Trimming left V 0 bases short and J 9 bases short, with 9 bases between. Germline CDR1 GTSNPN, CDR2 SVGIG (reference sequence).